Following are 25 T cell receptor beta chains from one sample sequenced in a study of technical replicates of blood from a handful of donors. Profiling relied on immunoSEQ multiplex PCR, and the TCRdb table lists in-frame clones only, not all of them. This sample carries some 71,000 clones, 95% to 97% of them seen once, and the ten largest clones take over 0.2%. Specimen: T cells isolated from PBMCs. These receptors were taken from a human donor in good health.

This clone occurred once. The chain joins TRBV28 to TRBJ2-1, with 8 bases aligning to TRBD2. The V gene end was trimmed by 7 bases and the J gene end by 4 bases; junction bases not matched to a gene: 3. The CDR3 runs to 13 residues. In germline, CDR1 is MDHEN, CDR2 SYDVKM. CDR3 sequence (DNA): TGTGCCAGCACAGCGGGGGTATACAATGAGCAGTTCTTC. It codes for CASTAGVYNEQFF.

The chain links TRBV6-5 to TRBJ2-5; the match to TRBD1 covers 9 bases. Germline V CDR1 and CDR2: MNHEY, SVGAGI. V was pared by 5 bases and J by 9 bases, with 7 bases of the junction left unmatched. This CDR3 region has 13 residues. As DNA, the CDR3 is TGTGCCAGCAGTAAACAGGGGGCGGGGTCCCAGTACTTC. Translating it yields CASSKQGAGSQYF.

The rearrangement joins TRBV18 to TRBJ2-7; D remains unclear. This CDR3 has 14 amino acids. V lost 0 bases and J lost 4, with 10 bases in between. The germline V gene has CDR1 KGHSH and CDR2 LQKENI. CDR3: CASSPPHPSYEQYF. The CDR3 DNA is TGTGCCAGCTCACCACCACATCCCTCGTACGAGCAGTACTTC.

DNA of the CDR3: TGTGCCAGCAGTGAGGAGGTAATCAACACCTTC. This codes for CASSEEVINTF. This chain uses TRBV2 with TRBJ1-2; D uncertain. Germline-derived CDR1 and CDR2 are SNHLY and FYNNEI. Deletions cut 3 bases from V and 12 bases from J, with 11 bases between. CDR3 length equals 11 residues.

In DNA form, the CDR3 reads TGCGCCAGCAGCCCAGACAGGTTAGAGAACACCGGGGAGCTGTTTTTT. Translation gives CASSPDRLENTGELFF. This chain connects TRBV5-1 to TRBJ2-2; D may be TRBD1 (6 bases). CDR3 size: 16 residues. V lost 4 bases and J 1 base, leaving 14 bases between the germline ends. The germline CDR1 and CDR2 sequences are SGHRS and YFSETQ.

This chain joins TRBV20-1 and TRBJ2-7, with a weak D call TRBD2 (6 bases). V lost 7 bases to trimming and J lost 3 bases, with 10 bases between them. Germline V gene data show CDR1 as DFQATT and CDR2 as SNEGSKA (reference sequence). The CDR3 consists of 11 residues. In DNA form, the CDR3 reads TGCAGTGGTTGGCGGGGCTACGAGCAGTACTTC. This codes for CSGWRGYEQYF.

The chain couples TRBV15 to TRBJ2-4, with 7 nucleotides matching TRBD1. Trimming took 0 bases from V and 0 from J; bases not matched to a gene: 8. Germline lookup yields CDR1 LNHNV and CDR2 YYDKDF (reference sequence). The CDR3 extends over 18 amino acids. CDR3 residues: CATSRDLGQTLAKNIQYF. DNA for the CDR3: TGTGCCACCAGCAGAGATTTGGGACAGACTTTAGCCAAAAACATTCAGTACTTC.

J is TRBJ1-2 and V is TRBV7-9; no clear D. This CDR3 spans 17 amino acids. V lost 1 base, J lost 4 bases, and 19 bases lay in between. Looked up from germline, CDR1 is SEHNR and CDR2 is FQNEAQ (reference sequence). Here the CDR3 DNA reads TGTGCCAGCAGCTTAGGGGCCCGCGGAGGGAGTCGCTATGGCTACACCTTC. Protein product: CASSLGARGGSRYGYTF.

The chain employs TRBV2 and TRBJ1-2; 10 positions match TRBD1. The ends lost 5 bases at V and 7 bases at J; junction bases unmatched: 7. CDR1 and CDR2 (germline): SNHLY, FYNNEI. The CDR3 sequence is 14 residues long. DNA of the CDR3: TGTGCCAGCAGTTATGACAGGGGGCAAGTTGGCTACACCTTC. Its translation: CASSYDRGQVGYTF.

This rearrangement joins TRBV6-5 to TRBJ2-7; D is possibly TRBD1 (5 bases). V gave up 0 bases and J gave up 3 bases, with 9 bases separating them. The CDR3 sequence is 14 residues long. Germline V gene lookup returns CDR1 MNHEY and CDR2 SVGAGI. The CDR3 DNA sequence: TGTGCCAGCAGTTACTCGAATCAGGGCTACGAGCAGTACTTC. This sequence encodes CASSYSNQGYEQYF.

In DNA, the CDR3 is TGCGCCAGCAGCCTTGGCGGACTAGCGGGAGGCCTTTTGGACGAGCAGTACTTC. Protein product: CASSLGGLAGGLLDEQYF. The chain carries TRBV5-1 and TRBJ2-7; 14 bases line up with TRBD2. Germline loops: CDR1 SGHRS, CDR2 YFSETQ. The CDR3 length is 18 residues. Unmatched junction bases numbered 14, after V lost 4 bases and J lost 5 bases.

The chain carries TRBV7-3 and TRBJ1-1; D might be TRBD1 (5 bases). The V gene's germline CDR1 is SGHTA and CDR2 FQGTGA. The CDR3 runs 14 residues. The ends were cut back, 4 bases at V and 0 bases at J, with 9 bases in the middle. The chain's CDR3 is CASSWGGMNTEAFF. The CDR3 nucleotides read TGTGCCAGCAGCTGGGGCGGAATGAACACTGAAGCTTTCTTT.

In this sample, this clone turned up once. The chain employs TRBV19 and TRBJ1-1; D might be TRBD1 (6 bases). Per the germline V gene, CDR1 is LNHDA and CDR2 is SQIVND (reference sequence). The CDR3 runs to 14 residues. V lost 4 bases and J lost 4, with 13 bases in between. For the CDR3, the DNA is TGTGCCAGTAGTAGACACCCAGGGGTCACTGAAGCTTTCTTT. Protein product: CASSRHPGVTEAFF.

The chain carries TRBV7-8 and TRBJ2-7; 7 nucleotides align to TRBD1. Losses at the gene ends were 6 bases for V and 4 bases for J; bases not matched to a gene: 9. The CDR3 runs to 14 residues. The germline CDR1 and CDR2 sequences are SGHVS and FQNEAQ. DNA of the CDR3: TGTGCCAGCAGTCAGACAGGGCCGAGTTACGAGCAGTACTTC. The encoded protein is CASSQTGPSYEQYF.

The chain joins TRBV5-4 to TRBJ2-7, with TRBD1 matching over 7 bases. V was pared by 2 bases and J by 3 bases, with 2 bases of the junction left unmatched. CDR1 and CDR2 (germline): SGHNT, YYREEE (reference sequence). The length of the CDR3 is 13 residues. The CDR3 DNA reads as TGTGCCAGCAGCTTCGGACAGGTCTACGAGCAGTACTTC. It encodes CASSFGQVYEQYF.

The chain carries TRBV10-3 and TRBJ2-7, with 9 bases identical to TRBD1. The CDR3 totals 13 residues. V shed 6 bases and J 5 bases; nucleotides not matched to a gene: 5. The germline CDR1 and CDR2 sequences are ENHRY and SYGVKD. The CDR3 protein is CAISKQGADEQYF. The CDR3 DNA is TGTGCCATCAGCAAACAGGGGGCCGACGAGCAGTACTTC.

This clone has just one count. J is TRBJ1-2 and V is TRBV6-5; no firm D call. Germline CDR1 MNHEY, CDR2 SVGAGI. This CDR3 contains 12 residues. The V end lost 0 bases, the J end lost 8 bases, and 7 bases lay between the germline ends. The CDR3 here is CASSYSGEGYTF. The CDR3 region has the DNA TGTGCCAGCAGTTACTCCGGGGAGGGCTACACCTTC.

The chain carries TRBV5-1 and TRBJ2-1; D might be TRBD1 (7 bases). V lost 5 bases and J 7 bases, leaving 13 bases between the germline ends. This CDR3 comprises 13 residues. Germline CDR1 reads SGHRS; CDR2 reads YFSETQ. CDR3 protein: CASRISGGNEQFF. The DNA of the CDR3 is TGCGCCAGCAGGATCTCAGGGGGGAATGAGCAGTTCTTC. Looking up the rest from reference TRBV5-1 and TRBJ2-1 gives the full variable domain: KAGVTQTPRYLIKTRGQQVTLSCSPISGHRSVSWYQQTPGQGLQFLFEYFSETQRNKGNFPGRFSGRQFSNSRSEMNVSTLELGDSALYLCASRISGGNEQFFGPGTRLTVL.

V and J are TRBV2 and TRBJ1-2, with a tentative D call TRBD1 (5 bases). Trimming took 6 bases from V and 4 from J, leaving 15 bases between them. This CDR3 has 14 amino acids. The V gene's germline CDR1 is SNHLY and CDR2 FYNNEI. DNA of the CDR3: TGTGCCAGCAGGGACCCCAGGGACTTCTATGGCTACACCTTC. Translating it yields CASRDPRDFYGYTF.

The rearrangement uses TRBV12-5 and TRBJ2-2; maybe TRBD1 (5 bases). Germline CDR1 and CDR2: LGHNT and FRNRAP. The CDR3 extends over 15 amino acids. V gave up 2 bases and J gave up 5 bases, with 12 bases separating them. This CDR3 reads CASGLRAGMTGELFF. As DNA, the CDR3 is TGTGCTAGTGGTTTGAGGGCAGGGATGACCGGGGAGCTGTTTTTT.

J is TRBJ1-1 and V is TRBV29-1, with TRBD1 matching over 8 bases. The germline CDR1 and CDR2 sequences are SQVTM and ANQGSEA. The CDR3 has 12 amino acids. The V gene end was trimmed by 4 bases and the J gene end by 4 bases; junction bases not matched to a gene: 2. Written as DNA, the CDR3 is TGCAGCGTTGGACAGGGGTTCACTGAAGCTTTCTTT. This sequence encodes CSVGQGFTEAFF.

The V gene is TRBV6-1, the J gene TRBJ2-7; D might be TRBD1 (5 bases). CDR1 and CDR2 from the germline V gene are MNHNS and SASEGT. This CDR3 region has 12 residues. Trimming removed 6 bases from V and 4 bases from J, with 10 bases in between. DNA of the CDR3: TGTGCCAGCAGCGCAGGGTTTTACGAGCAGTACTTC. Its translation: CASSAGFYEQYF.

The V and J genes are TRBV4-2 and TRBJ2-1; 9 positions agree with TRBD2. Germline-derived CDR1 and CDR2 are LGHNA and YNFKEQ. J gave up 7 bases and V 4 bases, and 11 bases lay outside the gene matches. This CDR3 comprises 16 residues. CDR3 sequence: CASSPRAGGGGNEQFF. The CDR3 DNA reads as TGTGCCAGCAGCCCACGAGCGGGAGGAGGGGGAAATGAGCAGTTCTTC.

The chain links TRBV27 to TRBJ2-1; D uncertain. The V and J ends lost 5 bases and 6 bases respectively, with 8 bases between them. Germline V gene sequence: CDR1 MNHEY, CDR2 SMNVEV (reference sequence). This CDR3 is 12 amino acids long. CDR3 loop: CASSHTVNEQFF. As DNA, the CDR3 is TGTGCCAGCAGTCATACGGTCAATGAGCAGTTCTTC.

V gene TRBV2 combines with J gene TRBJ1-1; 8 bases match TRBD1. The CDR3 totals 13 residues. In germline, CDR1 is SNHLY, CDR2 FYNNEI. Trimming cost V 3 bases and J 6 bases; bases outside gene matches: 3. CDR3 DNA sequence: TGTGCCAGCAGTGATTGGGACAGGTCTGAAGCTTTCTTT. This codes for CASSDWDRSEAFF.